This T cell receptor beta chain is drawn from a study of blood T cell repertoires in COVID-19. Sequenced by immunoSEQ multiplex PCR; TCRdb stores in-frame clones only, minus some. The sample has roughly 240,000 clones, about 84% seen once. Seattle patients were enrolled while actively infected and followed longitudinally. The germline V gene has CDR1 KGHSH and CDR2 LQKENI. V trimming: 1 base; J trimming: 6 bases; junction bases outside the gene matches: 8. CDR3 length: 15 residues. Material: peripheral blood. The sequence derives from a woman older than 75 with COVID-19, enrolled during active disease. The chain joins TRBV18 to TRBJ1-1; 7 nucleotides align to TRBD1. The CDR3 loop is CASSPQGQQGAEAFF. The CDR3 DNA reads TGTGCCAGCTCACCACAGGGGCAGCAGGGGGCTGAAGCTTTCTTT.